The present T cell receptor (delta chain) was sequenced within a study of gamma-delta chains in newborns, infants, children (dated by TCRdb to about 2019). With respect to the entire study: In the study title, it is stated that polyclonal expansion of innate gammadelta T cells is driven by microbial exposure immediately after birth. Right after human newborns were born, the researchers looked at the way microbial exposure shaped their populations of innate gammadelta T cells.

The CDR3 spans 22 residues, from the cysteine through the phenylalanine. Only the CDR3 region is kept as DNA, spanning 66 bases read in frame from base 1. Reading the germline V gene gives CDR1 GEAIGNYY and CDR2 EKD. Remarks on this clone: Its antigen has not been determined. A far more abundant clone sits one base away, making this likely a read error. The sample contains more than one DNA sequence encoding this CDR3.

The instrument was an Illumina MiSeq. In TCRdb, clones were called once more from the public reads by CATT, and rows of identical DNA were later combined. The sample table contains thousands of delta-chain clones; only one count was recorded for around 0.98% of them. In total, the top ten clones hold roughly 25% of the sample. The sample comprised blood. This receptor was taken from a child who was a newborn, infant or young child, either healthy, febrile or measles-vaccinated (not recorded which). This chain joins TRDV2 to TRDJ3; the central 10 bases match TRDD3. The nucleotides are TGCGCCTGTGACTCACTCCACCGTCTGGGGGATAAAAAACCCTGGGACACCCGACAGATGTTTTTC. This codes for CACDSLHRLGDKKPWDTRQMFF.